These 28 T cell receptor beta chains share one sample of origin, sequenced in a study of T cells in Graves' hyperthyroidism and ophthalmopathy. The TCR beta CDR3 regions underwent amplification using RNA transcripts as the source. A first-round RT-PCR of the TCR CDR3 used the HTBI primer set. MiXCR was run by TCRdb on the multiplex PCR reads, yielding one entry per CDR3 protein. The sample lists some 510,000 distinct CDR3 sequences, roughly 20% occurring once. The material sequenced was blood. The receptors here all came from a man aged 18-30 years with Graves' hyperthyroidism.

The V and J genes are TRBV24-1 and TRBJ2-5; tentative D call: TRBD1 (6 bases). Trimming pared 5 bases from V and 5 bases from J, leaving 26 bases between. The CDR3 consists of 18 residues. Germline V gives CDR1 KGHDR, CDR2 SFDVKD. CDR3 nucleotide sequence: TGTGCCACCAGTGCCAGCAGGGGACCCGATCTGAGGGTGGAGACCCAGTACTTC. Amino acid sequence: CATSASRGPDLRVETQYF.

On this clonotype itself: This may arise from a read error, as a much more abundant clone is one base away. This chain links TRBV6-4 with TRBJ2-4, with 9 bases lining up with TRBD2. The germline CDR1 and CDR2 sequences are MRHNA and SNTAGT. This CDR3 has 17 amino acids. DNA of the CDR3: TGTGCCAGCAGTTACTCGAGAGCGGGGGGCGGCAAAAACATTAAGTACTTC. Its protein is CASSYSRAGGGKNIKYF.

This clonotype was detected ten times or more. The chain links TRBV28 to TRBJ2-7; no firm D call. From germline, CDR1 is MDHEN and CDR2 SYDVKM. CDR3 length equals 15 residues. V lost 2 bases, J lost 5 bases, and 16 bases lay in between. CDR3 residues: CASSLGAGLADEQYF. The CDR3 coding sequence is TGTGCCAGCAGTTTAGGAGCCGGCTTGGCGGACGAGCAGTACTTC. The full variable domain, its missing parts supplied by reference TRBV28 and TRBJ2-7, is DVKVTQSSRYLVKRTGEKVFLECVQDMDHENMFWYRQDPGLGLRLIYFSYDVKMKEKGDIPEGYSVSREKKERFSLILESASTNQTSMYLCASSLGAGLADEQYFGPGTRLTVT.

This clonotype has a count of ten or more. The CDR3 reads CASSSDRDGNTIYF. In DNA, the CDR3 is TGTGCCAGCAGTTCCGACAGGGACGGAAACACCATATATTTT. The chain combines TRBV25-1 with TRBJ1-3; TRBD1 agrees at 7 bases. The CDR3 has 14 residues. The germline gives CDR1 MGHDK, CDR2 SYGVNS. Trimming removed 5 bases from V and 4 bases from J; junction bases left unmatched: 5.

V and J are TRBV28 and TRBJ1-5; D is undetermined. V lost 6 bases and J lost 4, with 10 bases in between. The germline V gene encodes CDR1 MDHEN and CDR2 SYDVKM. The CDR3 has 13 amino acids. The CDR3 protein is CASRRNSNQPQHF. In nucleotides, the CDR3 is TGTGCCAGCAGAAGAAATTCGAATCAGCCCCAGCATTTT.

The chain has TRBV6-1 and TRBJ2-2; D not resolved. CDR1 and CDR2 from the germline V gene are MNHNS and SASEGT. Trimming pared 8 bases from V and 7 bases from J, leaving 11 bases between. The CDR3 spans 12 residues. The CDR3 protein is CASRVRGGELFF. DNA for the CDR3: TGTGCCAGCCGAGTCCGTGGCGGGGAGCTGTTTTTT.

In its sample, this clonotype was seen many times. The chain links TRBV11-1 to TRBJ2-6; D unclear. The V and J ends lost 1 base and 1 base respectively, with 8 bases between them. The germline CDR1 and CDR2 sequences are SGHAT and FQDESV (reference sequence). CDR3 length: 16 amino acids. CDR3: CASSLGGRSGANVLTF. Here the CDR3 DNA reads TGTGCCAGCAGCTTAGGTGGTCGATCTGGGGCCAACGTCCTGACTTTC.

V gene TRBV28 combines with J gene TRBJ2-5; TRBD2 aligns across 10 bases. This CDR3 is 16 amino acids long. J gave up 6 bases and V 5 bases, and 12 bases lay outside the gene matches. CDR1 is MDHEN and CDR2 is SYDVKM in the germline V gene. In nucleotides, the CDR3 is TGTGCCAGCAGTCCCCAAGCGACTAGCGGGTTGAAGACCCAGTACTTC. It specifies CASSPQATSGLKTQYF.

This clonotype was observed a few times. This sequence joins TRBV11-3 and TRBJ2-2; D is unclear. The V end lost 5 bases, the J end lost 1 base, and 8 bases lay between the germline ends. Germline CDR1 and CDR2: SGHNT and YENEEA. This CDR3 is 14 amino acids long. The CDR3 loop reads CASSTRRNTGELFF. The CDR3 DNA is TGTGCCAGCAGCACACGACGGAACACCGGGGAGCTGTTTTTT.

This clonotype was picked up many times. V is TRBV12-3 or TRBV12-4 and J is TRBJ2-7, with a tentative D call TRBD2 (6 bases). The CDR3 covers 15 residues. The V gene lost 6 bases and the J gene lost 1 base, with 16 bases spanning the gap. The CDR3 DNA reads TGTGCCAGCAGCCGCGGGGACGGATCTTCCTACGAGCAGTACTTC. Translated: CASSRGDGSSYEQYF.

This clonotype came up many times. This chain links TRBV29-1 with TRBJ1-1; D gene uncertain. CDR1 and CDR2 from the germline V gene are SQVTM and ANQGSEA. The CDR3 is 13 amino acids. This chain's CDR3 is CTYLEPMNTEAFF. Here the CDR3 DNA reads TGCACCTATCTGGAACCCATGAACACTGAAGCTTTCTTT.

This clonotype was seen ten or more times. The chain is built from TRBV12-3 or TRBV12-4 and TRBJ1-1; weak D call: TRBD1 (6 bases). The CDR3 loop spans 14 amino acids. The germline V and J ends were trimmed by 6 bases and 7 bases, with 18 bases remaining between them. The DNA for the CDR3 is TGTGCCAGCAGGCATACAGGACAGTCGGATGAAGCTTTCTTT. Protein sequence: CASRHTGQSDEAFF.

This clonotype was observed a few times. The rearrangement joins TRBV15 to TRBJ2-7; D call uncertain. Germline-derived CDR1 and CDR2 are LNHNV and YYDKDF (reference sequence). The CDR3 totals 13 residues. The V gene lost 6 bases and the J gene lost 5 bases, with 14 bases spanning the gap. In DNA form, the CDR3 reads TGTGCCACCAGGGATGACCAGAACCACGAGCAGTACTTC. It is translated as CATRDDQNHEQYF. The complete variable domain, with remaining parts taken from reference TRBV15 and TRBJ2-7, reads DAMVIQNPRYQVTQFGKPVTLSCSQTLNHNVMYWYQQKSSQAPKLLFHYYDKDFNNEADTPDNFQSRRPNTSFCFLDIRSPGLGDTAMYLCATRDDQNHEQYFGPGTRLTVT.

The chain carries TRBV7-2 and TRBJ2-2; unclear D gene. The CDR3 spans 12 residues. The V gene's germline CDR1 is SGHTA and CDR2 FQGNSA. The V gene lost 5 bases and the J gene lost 6 bases, with 7 bases spanning the gap. The CDR3: CASSGRPGELFF. The CDR3 coding sequence is TGTGCCAGCAGCGGCAGGCCCGGGGAGCTGTTTTTT.

There are a few counts of this clonotype. The chain links TRBV6-5 to TRBJ2-2; perhaps TRBD1 as D (6 bases). This CDR3 region has 14 residues. The V gene's germline CDR1 is MNHEY and CDR2 SVGAGI. V was shortened by 4 bases and J by 8 bases, with 14 bases between the two germline ends. CDR3 sequence reads: CASSSGQTVGELFF. CDR3 sequence (DNA): TGTGCCAGCAGTTCAGGACAGACGGTGGGGGAGCTGTTTTTT.

The V gene is TRBV5-1, the J gene TRBJ2-5, with 9 bases lining up with TRBD1. CDR3 length equals 15 residues. V shed 0 bases, J shed 4 bases, and the junction held 4 bases outside the gene matches. In germline, CDR1 is SGHRS, CDR2 YFSETQ. CDR3 region: CASSLEGQGGETQYF. As DNA, the CDR3 is TGCGCCAGCAGCTTGGAGGGACAGGGTGGAGAGACCCAGTACTTC. The whole variable domain, remainder taken from reference TRBV5-1 and TRBJ2-5, is KAGVTQTPRYLIKTRGQQVTLSCSPISGHRSVSWYQQTPGQGLQFLFEYFSETQRNKGNFPGRFSGRQFSNSRSEMNVSTLELGDSALYLCASSLEGQGGETQYFGPGTRLLVL.

This clonotype was recorded at least ten times. The chain has TRBV6-1 and TRBJ1-1; the D gene is possibly TRBD1 (5 bases). Germline values: CDR1 MNHNS, CDR2 SASEGT. CDR3 size: 11 residues. V was shortened by 6 bases and J by 10 bases, with 12 bases between the two germline ends. The chain's CDR3 is CASRTAGGAFF. In DNA, the CDR3 is TGTGCCAGCAGAACAGCCGGGGGAGCTTTCTTT.

V gene TRBV15 combines with J gene TRBJ2-3; 7 nucleotides agree with TRBD2. Trimming removed 4 bases from V and 2 bases from J; junction bases left unmatched: 6. Germline CDR1 is LNHNV and CDR2 is YYDKDF (reference sequence). The CDR3 length is 15 residues. Here the CDR3 DNA reads TGTGCCACCAGCACCAGGACTAGGGTCACAGATACGCAGTATTTT. Translating it yields CATSTRTRVTDTQYF.

There are many counts of this clonotype. J is TRBJ2-7 and V is TRBV6-5; TRBD1 matches 10 bases. The V gene's germline CDR1 is MNHEY and CDR2 SVGAGI. The trim removed 2 bases at V and 2 bases at J, leaving 3 bases unmatched. The CDR3 has 15 residues. The chain's CDR3 is CASSYTGQGAYEQYF. DNA of the CDR3: TGTGCCAGCAGTTACACAGGACAGGGGGCCTACGAGCAGTACTTC.

This clonotype was found many times. This sequence joins TRBV4-1 and TRBJ1-2, with TRBD1 matching 8 bases. Germline CDR1 is MGHRA and CDR2 is YSYEKL. V was pared by 3 bases and J by 9 bases, with 9 bases of the junction left unmatched. This CDR3 region has 14 residues. As DNA, the CDR3 is TGCGCCAGCAGCCAGCCTGGACAGGGACCCAGCTACACCTTC. Translation: CASSQPGQGPSYTF.

This clonotype has ten or more counts. The rearrangement links TRBV30 to TRBJ2-7; a weak D match, TRBD2 (5 bases). Germline V CDR1 and CDR2: GTSNPN, SVGIG (reference sequence). The CDR3 consists of 12 residues. Trimming removed 3 bases from V and 3 bases from J, with 9 bases in between. CDR3 residues: CAWSGLSYEQYF. The CDR3 region has the DNA TGTGCCTGGAGCGGACTGAGCTACGAGCAGTACTTC. Filled out from reference TRBV30 and TRBJ2-7, the complete variable domain reads SQTIHQWPATLVQPVGSPLSLECTVEGTSNPNLYWYRQAAGRGLQLLFYSVGIGQISSEVPQNLSASRPQDRQFILSSKKLLLSDSGFYLCAWSGLSYEQYFGPGTRLTVT.

At least ten counts were recorded for this clonotype. The rearrangement links TRBV28 to TRBJ1-5, with D hard to call. Trimming pared 6 bases from V and 11 bases from J, leaving 17 bases between. The germline V gene has CDR1 MDHEN and CDR2 SYDVKM. CDR3 length equals 13 residues. This chain's CDR3 is CASSPSGLWAQHF. Written as DNA, the CDR3 is TGTGCCAGCAGCCCCTCGGGTTTATGGGCCCAGCATTTT.

The chain carries TRBV6-1 and TRBJ1-1; the D gene is possibly TRBD1 (5 bases). CDR1 and CDR2 from the germline V gene are MNHNS and SASEGT. V lost 6 bases and J 9 bases, leaving 17 bases between the germline ends. This CDR3 contains 13 residues. Here the CDR3 DNA reads TGTGCCAGCAGCCCAGGGTGGGGGTTGCAAGCTTTCTTT. This gives the protein CASSPGWGLQAFF.

This clonotype was seen at least ten times. V gene TRBV19 combines with J gene TRBJ2-5; 8 bases fit TRBD2. The CDR3 is 16 residues long. Germline trimming cut 3 bases from V and 1 base from J; bases unmatched to any gene: 7. Germline V lookup: CDR1 LNHDA, CDR2 SQIVND (reference sequence). As DNA, the CDR3 is TGTGCCAGTAGTATCCGGACTAGCCGTCGCCAAGAGACCCAGTACTTC. Its protein product is CASSIRTSRRQETQYF.

This clonotype was seen ten or more times. The V and J genes are TRBV4-1 and TRBJ1-1; D gene ambiguous. The CDR3 has 14 residues. Germline CDR1 and CDR2: MGHRA and YSYEKL. V was clipped by 0 bases and J by 1 base, with 6 bases between them. The CDR3, as DNA: TGCGCCAGCAGCCAAGATGGTCGGAACACTGAAGCTTTCTTT. As protein: CASSQDGRNTEAFF.

The table lists this clonotype with a count of one. V usage is TRBV20-1 and J usage is TRBJ1-2, with 7 bases fitting TRBD1. Trimming at V came to 1 base and at J to 8 bases, leaving 7 bases not matched to a gene. The CDR3 is 13 residues long. From germline, CDR1 is DFQATT and CDR2 SNEGSKA (reference sequence). The CDR3 nucleotides read TGCAGTGCTAGAGCTACAGGGGTGTGGGGCTACACCTTC. Translating it yields CSARATGVWGYTF.

The chain carries TRBV15 and TRBJ1-4, with TRBD1 as a possible D gene (6 bases). The V gene lost 4 bases and the J gene lost 5 bases, with 14 bases spanning the gap. There are 15 residues in the CDR3. Looked up from germline, CDR1 is LNHNV and CDR2 is YYDKDF (reference sequence). This CDR3 reads CATSTKAGQNEKLFF. The CDR3 nucleotides read TGTGCCACCAGCACCAAGGCAGGACAGAATGAAAAACTGTTTTTT.

V and J are TRBV9 and TRBJ2-7, with D hard to call. The V end was cut by 0 bases, the J end by 1 base, with 8 bases between. The CDR3 covers 14 residues. CDR1 and CDR2 (germline): SGDLS, YYNGEE. CDR3 sequence (DNA): TGTGCCAGCAGCGTAGGTTTAGCTTCCTACGAGCAGTACTTC. As protein: CASSVGLASYEQYF.